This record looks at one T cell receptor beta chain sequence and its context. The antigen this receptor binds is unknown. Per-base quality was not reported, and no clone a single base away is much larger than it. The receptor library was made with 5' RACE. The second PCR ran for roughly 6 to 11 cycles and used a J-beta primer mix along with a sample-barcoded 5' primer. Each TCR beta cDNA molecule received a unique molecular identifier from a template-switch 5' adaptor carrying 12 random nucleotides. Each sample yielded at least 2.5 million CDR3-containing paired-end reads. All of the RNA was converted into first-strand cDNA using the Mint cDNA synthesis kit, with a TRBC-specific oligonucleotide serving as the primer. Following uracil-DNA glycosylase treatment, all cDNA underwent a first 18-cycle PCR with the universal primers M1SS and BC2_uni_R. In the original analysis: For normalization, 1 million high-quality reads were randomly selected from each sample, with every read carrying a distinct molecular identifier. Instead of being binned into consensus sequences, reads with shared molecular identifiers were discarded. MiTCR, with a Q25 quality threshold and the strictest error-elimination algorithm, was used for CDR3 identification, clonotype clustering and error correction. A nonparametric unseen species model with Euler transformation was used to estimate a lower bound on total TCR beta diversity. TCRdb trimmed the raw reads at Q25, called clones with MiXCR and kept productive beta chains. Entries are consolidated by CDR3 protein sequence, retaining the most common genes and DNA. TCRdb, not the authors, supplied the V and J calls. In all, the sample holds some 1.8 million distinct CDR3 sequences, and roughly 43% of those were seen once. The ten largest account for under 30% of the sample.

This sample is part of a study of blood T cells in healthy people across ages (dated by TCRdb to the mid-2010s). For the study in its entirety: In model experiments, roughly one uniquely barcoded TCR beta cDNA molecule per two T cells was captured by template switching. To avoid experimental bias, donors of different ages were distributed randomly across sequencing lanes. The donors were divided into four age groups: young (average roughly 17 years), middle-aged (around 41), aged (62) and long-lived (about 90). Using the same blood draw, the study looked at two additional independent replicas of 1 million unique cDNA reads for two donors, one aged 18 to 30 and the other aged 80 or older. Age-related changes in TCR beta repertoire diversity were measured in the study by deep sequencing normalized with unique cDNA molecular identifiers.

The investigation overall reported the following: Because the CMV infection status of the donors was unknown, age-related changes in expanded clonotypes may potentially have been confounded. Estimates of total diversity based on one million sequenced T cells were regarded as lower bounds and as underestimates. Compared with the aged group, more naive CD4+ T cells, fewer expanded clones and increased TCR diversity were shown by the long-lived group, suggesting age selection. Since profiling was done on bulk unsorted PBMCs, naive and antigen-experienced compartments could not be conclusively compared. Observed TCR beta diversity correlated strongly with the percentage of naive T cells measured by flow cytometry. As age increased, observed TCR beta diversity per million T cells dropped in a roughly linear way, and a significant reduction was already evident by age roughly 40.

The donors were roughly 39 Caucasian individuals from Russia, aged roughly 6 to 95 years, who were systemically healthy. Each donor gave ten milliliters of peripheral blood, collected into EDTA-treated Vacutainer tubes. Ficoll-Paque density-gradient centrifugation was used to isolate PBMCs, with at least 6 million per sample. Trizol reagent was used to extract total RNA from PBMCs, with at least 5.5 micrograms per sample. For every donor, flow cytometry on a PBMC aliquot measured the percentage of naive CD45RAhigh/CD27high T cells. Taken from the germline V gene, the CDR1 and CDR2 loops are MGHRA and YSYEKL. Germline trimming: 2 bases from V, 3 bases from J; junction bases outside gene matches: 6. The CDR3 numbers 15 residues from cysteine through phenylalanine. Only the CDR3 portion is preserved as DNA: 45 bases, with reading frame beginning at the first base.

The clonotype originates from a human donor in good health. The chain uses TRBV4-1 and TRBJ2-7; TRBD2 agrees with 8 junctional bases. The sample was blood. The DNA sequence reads TGCGCCAGCAGCCAACCCGGGACTAGAAGCTACGAGCAGTACTTC. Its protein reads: CASSQPGTRSYEQYF.